This T cell receptor beta chain was sequenced for a study of control samples from healthy donors and cancer patients. TCRdb keeps only in-frame clones here, not all; method: immunoSEQ multiplex PCR. This table has about 76,000 clones, around 90% appearing once. A single count supports this clone. This CDR3 has 17 amino acids. The germline gives CDR1 LNHDA, CDR2 SQIVND (reference sequence). Trimming took 5 bases from V and 1 from J; bases not matched to a gene: 8. The chain carries TRBV19 and TRBJ2-4; 10 positions match TRBD1. The sequenced sample was PBMCs. The TCR sequence derives from a woman aged 45-65 years with colorectal cancer. In DNA form, the CDR3 reads TGTGCCAGTAGTGCACGCGGGACAGGGGTTGCCAAAAACATTCAGTACTTC. Translation: CASSARGTGVAKNIQYF.